This T cell receptor beta chain was documented in a study of T cells in Graves' hyperthyroidism and ophthalmopathy. The investigators amplified TCR beta CDR3 regions from RNA transcripts. TCR CDR3 regions were first amplified by RT-PCR with HTBI primers. TCRdb reprocessed the multiplex PCR reads with MiXCR, giving one entry per CDR3 protein. The table lists about 560,000 distinct CDR3 sequences, approximately 15% of them singletons. In this sample, this clonotype turned up many times. Trimming pared 1 base from V and 6 bases from J, leaving 12 bases between. Per the germline V gene, CDR1 is LGHDT and CDR2 is YNNKEL (reference sequence). This CDR3 comprises 14 residues.

This chain connects TRBV3-1 to TRBJ1-2, with D perhaps TRBD1 (6 bases). The sequence derives from a woman in her thirties or forties with Graves' hyperthyroidism. The sequenced sample was blood. CDR3 sequence: CASSQADSFHGYTF. As DNA, the CDR3 is TGTGCCAGCAGCCAAGCGGACAGCTTCCATGGCTACACCTTC. The full variable domain, with the rest looked up from reference TRBV3-1 and TRBJ1-2, is DTAVSQTPKYLVTQMGNDKSIKCEQNLGHDTMYWYKQDSKKFLKIMFSYNNKELIINETVPNRFSPKSPDKAHLNLHINSLELGDSAVYFCASSQADSFHGYTFGSGTRLTVV.